Shown below are 27 T cell receptor beta chains from a single sample sequenced in a study of blood T cell repertoires in COVID-19. Libraries were prepared by immunoSEQ multiplex PCR; TCRdb keeps only in-frame clonotypes and omits some of them. The repertoire holds about 68,000 clones, with 91% as singletons. Sequenced material: peripheral blood. All receptors come from a woman aged 60-75 years with active COVID-19.

The CDR3 here is CASSPTESHNEKLFF. As DNA, the CDR3 is TGTGCCAGCAGCCCGACAGAGAGTCATAATGAAAAACTGTTTTTT. The chain uses TRBV4-2 and TRBJ1-4, with TRBD1 as a possible D gene (5 bases). The V end lost 4 bases, the J end lost 4 bases, and 13 bases lay between the germline ends. CDR1 LGHNA and CDR2 YNFKEQ come from the germline V gene. This CDR3 region has 15 residues.

The rearrangement joins TRBV6-5 to TRBJ2-7, with TRBD2 identical over 7 bases. The CDR3 runs 15 residues. Germline values: CDR1 MNHEY, CDR2 SVGAGI. With 5 bases clipped from V and 0 bases from J, the junction kept 7 bases outside the gene matches. In DNA form, the CDR3 reads TGTGCCAGCAGTAAACGGGGACTAAGCTCCTACGAGCAGTACTTC. Translating it yields CASSKRGLSSYEQYF.

This chain joins TRBV6-5 and TRBJ2-7; 9 bases match TRBD1. Germline assignment: CDR1 MNHEY and CDR2 SVGAGI. V trimming: 6 bases; J trimming: 5 bases; junction bases outside the gene matches: 2. The CDR3 loop spans 12 amino acids. DNA for the CDR3: TGTGCCAGCAGCCGGACAGGGGACGAGCAGTACTTC. Its translation: CASSRTGDEQYF.

The V gene is TRBV28, the J gene TRBJ2-7, with D perhaps matching TRBD1 (7 bases). Germline assignment: CDR1 MDHEN and CDR2 SYDVKM. V shed 4 bases and J shed 0 bases, with 13 bases lying between them. The CDR3 sequence is 15 residues long. CDR3 sequence reads: CASSSRGDLSYEQYF. The DNA of the CDR3 is TGTGCCAGCAGTTCCAGGGGGGACCTCTCCTACGAGCAGTACTTC.

J is TRBJ2-7 and V is TRBV7-9; TRBD2 aligns across 9 bases. CDR1 SEHNR and CDR2 FQNEAQ come from the germline V gene (reference sequence). The CDR3 contains 16 residues. The V segment lost 3 bases and the J segment 3 bases; nucleotides outside the gene matches: 9. CDR3 DNA sequence: TGTGCCAGCAGCTTGGATCCCCAGCGGGAGGACTACGAGCAGTACTTC. Translated: CASSLDPQREDYEQYF.

This chain joins TRBV28 and TRBJ1-1, with a weak D call TRBD1 (6 bases). Trimming cost V 3 bases and J 1 base, with 9 bases left between them. The CDR3 contains 14 residues. From germline, CDR1 is MDHEN and CDR2 SYDVKM. CDR3 protein: CASSFLQGNTEAFF. The CDR3 DNA sequence: TGTGCCAGCAGTTTCTTACAGGGGAACACTGAAGCTTTCTTT.

This sequence joins TRBV18 and TRBJ1-4; 7 nucleotides agree with TRBD1. Trimming took 8 bases from V and 8 from J; bases not matched to a gene: 8. The germline gives CDR1 KGHSH, CDR2 LQKENI. The CDR3 is made up of 13 amino acids. The CDR3 protein is CASARGTAEKLFF. In DNA, the CDR3 is TGTGCCAGCGCCCGCGGGACAGCAGAAAAACTGTTTTTT. Based on the CDR3 plus reference TRBV18 and TRBJ1-4, the full variable domain is NAGVMQNPRHLVRRRGQEARLRCSPMKGHSHVYWYRQLPEEGLKFMVYLQKENIIDESGMPKERFSAEFPKEGPSILRIQQVVRGDSAAYFCASARGTAEKLFFGSGTQLSVL.

The chain recombines TRBV5-1 with TRBJ2-5; D perhaps matches TRBD1 (6 bases). V was clipped by 0 bases and J by 4 bases, with 16 bases between them. Germline CDR1 and CDR2: SGHRS and YFSETQ. The CDR3 covers 16 residues. As DNA, the CDR3 is TGCGCCAGCAGCTTGGGGGCCGCAGGGGTCGGAGAGACCCAGTACTTC. As protein: CASSLGAAGVGETQYF.

The V gene is TRBV10-1, the J gene TRBJ2-2; TRBD1 might be the D (5 bases). V lost 8 bases to trimming and J lost 2 bases, with 12 bases between them. Germline V CDR1 and CDR2: WNHNN, SYGVQD (reference sequence). The CDR3 loop spans 14 amino acids. CDR3 sequence: CASARQLNTGELFF. For the CDR3, the DNA is TGCGCCAGCGCGAGACAGCTAAACACCGGGGAGCTGTTTTTT.

In the case of this clone: Additional DNA sequences in this sample encode the identical CDR3. The rearrangement joins TRBV12-3 or TRBV12-4 to TRBJ2-1; a weak D match, TRBD2 (6 bases). The CDR3 has 13 residues. Trimming took 6 bases from V and 9 from J, leaving 15 bases between them. Here the CDR3 DNA reads TGTGCCAGCAGCTTTCGACTAGAGGGTGAGCAGTTCTTC. The encoded protein is CASSFRLEGEQFF.

A word on this clone: A read error may account for a junction end that differs from germline. J is TRBJ2-1 and V is TRBV5-6; unclear D gene. The germline V gene encodes CDR1 SGHDT and CDR2 YYEEEE. The CDR3 runs to 13 residues. CDR3 residues: CASSLRSLAVGIF. The DNA for the CDR3 is TGTGCCAGCAGCTTGAGATCTCTTGCGGTAGGAATCTTC.

The V call is TRBV5-1, the J call TRBJ1-4; 8 bases are a match to TRBD1. Germline loops: CDR1 SGHRS, CDR2 YFSETQ. After removal of 0 bases from V and 6 bases from J, the junction contained 1 base not matched to a gene. The CDR3 is made up of 14 amino acids. CDR3 DNA sequence: TGCGCCAGCAGCTTGGCGACAGGGGATGAAAAACTGTTTTTT. Its protein is CASSLATGDEKLFF.

V gene TRBV12-3 or TRBV12-4 combines with J gene TRBJ2-2; D is uncertain. CDR3 length: 11 amino acids. Trimming pared 5 bases from V and 6 bases from J, leaving 4 bases between. The CDR3 sequence: CASSLPGELFF. The CDR3 region has the DNA TGTGCCAGCAGTCTACCCGGGGAGCTGTTTTTT.

This chain joins TRBV28 and TRBJ2-1; the match to TRBD1 covers 7 bases. CDR3 size: 13 residues. Germline V gene sequence: CDR1 MDHEN, CDR2 SYDVKM. Trimming cost V 2 bases and J 9 bases; bases outside gene matches: 4. CDR3 sequence (DNA): TGTGCCAGCAGTTTAGGACACAGGGGTGAGCAGTTCTTC. As protein: CASSLGHRGEQFF.

The chain recombines TRBV6-5 with TRBJ1-3; TRBD1 is a possible D gene (5 bases). V was cut by 10 bases and J by 2 bases, with 9 bases left in between. The length of the CDR3 is 12 residues. Germline loops: CDR1 MNHEY, CDR2 SVGAGI. This CDR3 reads CAIQTAGNTIYF. CDR3 sequence (DNA): TGTGCCATCCAGACAGCTGGAAACACCATATATTTT.

This clone was detected a few times. This chain links TRBV19 with TRBJ2-2; 9 bases map to TRBD1. After removal of 7 bases from V and 7 bases from J, the junction contained 13 bases not matched to a gene. Looked up from germline, CDR1 is LNHDA and CDR2 is SQIVND (reference sequence). The length of the CDR3 is 16 residues. CDR3 DNA: TGTGCCAGTACCAAAACCGGGACAGGGCAGGTCGGGGAGCTGTTTTTT. Translation: CASTKTGTGQVGELFF.

The rearrangement joins TRBV5-1 to TRBJ1-1; D remains ambiguous. There are 13 residues in the CDR3. CDR1 is SGHRS, CDR2 YFSETQ, per germline. The V gene lost 2 bases and the J gene lost 3 bases, with 8 bases spanning the gap. The DNA of the CDR3 is TGCGCCAGCAGCTTCCGGGTGGACACTGAAGCTTTCTTT. Its protein product is CASSFRVDTEAFF.

The chain employs TRBV29-1 and TRBJ2-7; 10 bases agree with TRBD1. The CDR3 sequence is 16 residues long. Germline-derived CDR1 and CDR2 are SQVTM and ANQGSEA. The V segment lost 3 bases and the J segment 5 bases; nucleotides outside the gene matches: 13. The CDR3 sequence: CSVEGGPGQGSHEQYF. The CDR3 region has the DNA TGCAGCGTTGAGGGGGGACCGGGACAGGGGTCCCACGAGCAGTACTTC.

The V and J genes are TRBV11-2 and TRBJ2-5, with D perhaps matching TRBD1 (5 bases). Trimming pared 5 bases from V and 5 bases from J, leaving 6 bases between. Germline CDR1 reads SGHAT; CDR2 reads FQNNGV. This CDR3 has 11 amino acids. The CDR3 protein is CASSPGETQYF. The CDR3 DNA sequence: TGTGCCAGCAGCCCAGGGGAGACCCAGTACTTC.

This sequence joins TRBV12-5 and TRBJ2-7; TRBD2 agrees at 13 bases. V trimming: 6 bases; J trimming: 5 bases; junction bases outside the gene matches: 7. The CDR3 is 15 amino acids. Germline lookup yields CDR1 LGHNT and CDR2 FRNRAP. CDR3 sequence: CASGPGLAGANEQYF. The CDR3, as DNA: TGTGCTAGTGGCCCCGGACTAGCGGGAGCCAACGAGCAGTACTTC.

This clone was found once. The V and J genes are TRBV5-5 and TRBJ2-1, with D perhaps TRBD2 (5 bases). The CDR3 is 14 residues long. Germline CDR1 reads SGHKS; CDR2 reads YYEKEE (reference sequence). Trimming shortened V by 4 bases and J by 5 bases, and 13 bases separated the two germline ends. CDR3: CASSLWTPNNEQFF. The DNA for the CDR3 is TGTGCCAGCAGCCTTTGGACTCCGAACAATGAGCAGTTCTTC.

This rearrangement joins TRBV6-4 to TRBJ1-1; 9 bases agree with TRBD1. From germline, CDR1 is MRHNA and CDR2 SNTAGT. This CDR3 is built from 14 residues. CDR3 DNA: TGTACACCCGGGGGGACAGGGATGAGGACTGAAGCTTTCTTT. This sequence encodes CTPGGTGMRTEAFF.

V gene TRBV9 combines with J gene TRBJ2-3, with 7 bases lining up with TRBD1. The trim removed 1 base at V and 5 bases at J, leaving 4 bases unmatched. From germline, CDR1 is SGDLS and CDR2 YYNGEE. The CDR3 totals 14 residues. This chain's CDR3 is CASSVRGPRDTQYF. CDR3 DNA sequence: TGTGCCAGCAGCGTAAGGGGGCCTAGAGATACGCAGTATTTT.

V gene TRBV3-1 (or the pseudogene TRBV3-2) combines with J gene TRBJ2-3; D remains ambiguous. The CDR3 consists of 15 residues. The V gene lost 3 bases and the J gene lost 2 bases, with 12 bases spanning the gap. The germline CDR1 and CDR2 sequences are LGHDT and YNNKEL (reference sequence). CDR3 bases: TGTGCCAGCAGCCACGGTTCTCTCCCCACAGATACGCAGTATTTT. Translating it yields CASSHGSLPTDTQYF.

The genes are TRBV5-1 and TRBJ2-3, with TRBD2 identical over 9 bases. The CDR3 is made up of 16 amino acids. Germline lookup yields CDR1 SGHRS and CDR2 YFSETQ. The V and J ends lost 0 bases and 0 bases, in that order; junction bases with no gene match: 2. CDR3 amino acids: CASSLATSGSTDTQYF. The CDR3, as DNA: TGCGCCAGCAGCTTGGCCACTAGCGGGAGCACAGATACGCAGTATTTT.

The chain couples TRBV6-6 to TRBJ2-2, with D tentatively TRBD2 (7 bases). The germline CDR1 and CDR2 sequences are MNHNY and SVGAGI (reference sequence). The CDR3 runs 15 residues. V was clipped by 8 bases and J by 1 base, with 14 bases between them. The CDR3 protein is CASRPGGLNTGELFF. CDR3 coding DNA: TGTGCCAGCCGGCCGGGGGGCCTGAACACCGGGGAGCTGTTTTTT.

The DNA for the CDR3 is TGTGCCAGCAGTGACGCGGTGAGAGGTCAGCCCCAGCATTTT. Its translation is CASSDAVRGQPQHF. The chain recombines TRBV2 with TRBJ1-5; D is undetermined. The CDR3 has 14 amino acids. Trimming left V 3 bases short and J 6 bases short, with 12 bases between. Germline assignment: CDR1 SNHLY and CDR2 FYNNEI. The full variable domain, with the rest looked up from reference TRBV2 and TRBJ1-5, is EPEVTQTPSHQVTQMGQEVILRCVPISNHLYFYWYRQILGQKVEFLVSFYNNEISEKSEIFDDQFSVERPDGSNFTLKIRSTKLEDSAMYFCASSDAVRGQPQHFGDGTRLSIL.